This T cell receptor beta chain is drawn from a study of T cell responses to AZD1222 COVID-19 vaccine (dated by TCRdb to the early 2020s). About the investigation overall: A total of approximately 240 trial participants underwent TCR sequencing, of whom 207 had received two doses of AZD1222 and some 25 had received two doses of the MenACWY control vaccine. Trial participants were enrolled by age into subgroups of 18-55, 56-69 and 70-plus years, and around 150, 28 and 57 TCR-sequenced participants, respectively, were included in these subgroups.

Read against the paper, the sample's time point label means: baseline before first vaccination. This sample's treatment or condition label indicates: meningococcal conjugate vaccine given as trial control. Vaccinee samples were obtained from the UK trials COV001 and COV002, which included a single-blind randomized controlled phase 2/3 trial of AZD1222 (ChAdOx1 nCoV-19) in healthy adults. Trial participant PBMC samples were collected at day 0 and day 28 after the second dose for TCRbeta chain sequencing. V sheds 6 bases and J sheds 9 bases, leaving 12 bases between their ends. The germline V gene yields SGHNT for CDR1 and YENEEA for CDR2. The cysteine opens and the phenylalanine closes a CDR3 of 12 amino acids. The read is trimmed to its CDR3 DNA, 36 bases read in frame from base 1. Broader findings and caveats from the paper: Vaccine-associated CD4 TCRs spanned the whole spike protein, with dominant responses in regions 160-218 and 743-854. Conclusions about previously exposed vaccinees are limited, since just a handful of AZD1222 recipients were seropositive for SARS-CoV-2 at baseline. Because no day 14 peak-response samples were available, the repertoires could be characterized only after the peak T cell response. Participants were mostly white British, with more females than males. The authors suggested clonal diversity may have been underestimated. After two AZD1222 doses, spike-specific TCR breadth and depth were significantly higher than at day 0 and than in MenACWY recipients. The 56-69-year group was small, and its depth increase did not reach significance, likely because of low power. Reportedly, almost half of the unique spike-specific TCRs recognized epitopes lying outside the regions that are mutated in the B.1.351 and B.1.1.7 variants.

The CDR3 regions of human TCRbeta chains were subjected to immunosequencing. Per the original workflow: Repertoire TCRs were checked for matches against a reference library of SARS-CoV-2-specific TCRs that had been generated using the MIRA antigen-specificity platform. Breadth meant the fraction of unique TCRs that were SARS-CoV-2-associated, whereas depth meant the fraction of total T cells that were SARS-CoV-2-associated. Each spike-specific TCR was assigned to its reactive spike region and to a CD4 or CD8 class using the MIRA data. Log10-transformed breadth and depth values were compared by one-way ANOVA with Sidak's multiple comparisons tests. Drawn from immuneACCESS, this table holds only the in-frame rearrangements with V and J called that TCRdb kept. Clones are partly lost; checked studies trace under half to an unresolved V gene and leave the rest unexplained. The D gene and trimming were derived from the DNA, and the V and J assignments and clone size from that table. The sample table contains approximately 94,000 clones; only one count was recorded for 87% of them. Clones ranked in the top ten supply 4.2% of the sample.

Note on this clone: Its antigen remains unidentified. It has no much larger one-base neighbor in the sample; base qualities were not kept.

The sample was peripheral blood, taken on day 0 of MenACWY control vaccination. The rearranged chain carries TRBV11-3 and TRBJ2-1; perhaps TRBD2 is the D gene, with 5 bases matching. This sequence originates from an adult in good health. The CDR3 here reads CASSQLGSEQFF. The DNA is as follows: TGTGCCAGCAGTCAACTAGGCTCTGAGCAGTTCTTC.